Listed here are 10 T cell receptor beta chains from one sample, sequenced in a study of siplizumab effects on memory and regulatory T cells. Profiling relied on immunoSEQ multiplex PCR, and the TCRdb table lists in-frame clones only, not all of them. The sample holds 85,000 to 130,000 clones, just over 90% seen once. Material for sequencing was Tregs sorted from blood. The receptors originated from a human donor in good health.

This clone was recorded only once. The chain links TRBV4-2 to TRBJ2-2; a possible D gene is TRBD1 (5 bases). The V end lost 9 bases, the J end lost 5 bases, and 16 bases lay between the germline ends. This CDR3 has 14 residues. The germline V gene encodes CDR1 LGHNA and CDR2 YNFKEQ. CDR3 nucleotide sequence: TGTGCCAGATTCAGGGTAATCGGTACCGGGGAGCTGTTTTTT. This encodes CARFRVIGTGELFF.

For the CDR3, the DNA is TGTGCCAGCAGGGGGACTAGCGGGAGCAGCTACGAGCAGTACTTC. Translating it yields CASRGTSGSSYEQYF. The chain uses TRBV2 and TRBJ2-7; TRBD2 matches 14 bases. Per germline, CDR1 SNHLY and CDR2 FYNNEI. The CDR3 length is 15 residues. Trimming at V came to 6 bases and at J to 3 bases, leaving 4 bases not matched to a gene.

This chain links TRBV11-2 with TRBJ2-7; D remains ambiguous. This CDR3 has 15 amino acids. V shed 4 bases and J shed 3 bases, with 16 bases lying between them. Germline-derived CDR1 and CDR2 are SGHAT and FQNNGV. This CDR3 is CASSSPRGRHYEQYF. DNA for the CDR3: TGTGCCAGCAGCTCCCCCCGCGGCAGACACTACGAGCAGTACTTC.

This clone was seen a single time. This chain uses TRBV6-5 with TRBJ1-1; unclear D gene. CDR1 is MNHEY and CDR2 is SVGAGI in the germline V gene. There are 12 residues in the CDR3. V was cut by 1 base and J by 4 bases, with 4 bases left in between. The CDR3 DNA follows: TGTGCCAGCAGTTACTTAGGCACTGAAGCTTTCTTT. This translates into CASSYLGTEAFF.

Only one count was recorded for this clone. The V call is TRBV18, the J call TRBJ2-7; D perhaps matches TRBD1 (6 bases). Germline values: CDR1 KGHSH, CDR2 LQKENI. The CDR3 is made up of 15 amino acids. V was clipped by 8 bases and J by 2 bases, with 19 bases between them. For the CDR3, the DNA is TGTGCCAGCACATCAATCCGGGACATTGCCTACGAGCAGTACTTC. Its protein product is CASTSIRDIAYEQYF.

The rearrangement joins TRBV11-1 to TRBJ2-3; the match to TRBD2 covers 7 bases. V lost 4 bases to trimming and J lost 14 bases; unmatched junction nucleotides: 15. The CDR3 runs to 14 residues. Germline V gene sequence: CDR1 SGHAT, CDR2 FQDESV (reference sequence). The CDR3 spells CASSSGTIPYSWYF. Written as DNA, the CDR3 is TGTGCCAGCAGCTCCGGGACTATCCCCTACTCGTGGTATTTT.

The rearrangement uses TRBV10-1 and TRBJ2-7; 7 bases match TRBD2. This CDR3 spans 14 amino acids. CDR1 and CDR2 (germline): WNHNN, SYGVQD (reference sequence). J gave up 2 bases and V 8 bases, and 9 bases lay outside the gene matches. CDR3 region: CASLTGGSPYEQYF. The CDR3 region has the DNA TGCGCCAGCCTAACGGGGGGATCTCCCTACGAGCAGTACTTC.

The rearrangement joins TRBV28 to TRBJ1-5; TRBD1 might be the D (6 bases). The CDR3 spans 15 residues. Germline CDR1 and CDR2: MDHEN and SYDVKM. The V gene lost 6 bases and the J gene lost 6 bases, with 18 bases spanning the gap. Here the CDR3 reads CASRLSGGEIQPQHF. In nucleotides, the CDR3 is TGTGCCAGCAGACTCAGCGGGGGCGAGATTCAGCCCCAGCATTTT.

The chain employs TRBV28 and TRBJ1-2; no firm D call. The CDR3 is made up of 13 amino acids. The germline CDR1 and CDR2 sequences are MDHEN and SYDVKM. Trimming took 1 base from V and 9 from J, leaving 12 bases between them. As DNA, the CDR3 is TGTGCCAGCAGTTTATCACGGGCCGGACGCTACACCTTC. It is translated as CASSLSRAGRYTF.

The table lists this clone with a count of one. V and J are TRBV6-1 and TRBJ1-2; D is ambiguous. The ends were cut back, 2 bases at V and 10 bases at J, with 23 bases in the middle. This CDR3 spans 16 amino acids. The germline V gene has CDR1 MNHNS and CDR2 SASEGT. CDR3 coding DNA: TGTGCCAGCAGTGAATCGGAGGGTCGGGTGCGGCGAAACTACACCTTC. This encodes CASSESEGRVRRNYTF.